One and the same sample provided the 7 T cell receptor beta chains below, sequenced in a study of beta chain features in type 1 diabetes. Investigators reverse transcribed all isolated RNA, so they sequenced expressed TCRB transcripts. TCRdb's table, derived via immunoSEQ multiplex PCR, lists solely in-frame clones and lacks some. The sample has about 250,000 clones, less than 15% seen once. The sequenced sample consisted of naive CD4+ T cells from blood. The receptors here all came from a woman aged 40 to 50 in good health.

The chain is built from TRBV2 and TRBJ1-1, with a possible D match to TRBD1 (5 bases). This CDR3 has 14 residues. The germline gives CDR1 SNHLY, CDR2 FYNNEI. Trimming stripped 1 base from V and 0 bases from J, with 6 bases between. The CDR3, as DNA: TGTGCCAGCAGTGAAGGACAGCTGAACACTGAAGCTTTCTTT. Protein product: CASSEGQLNTEAFF.

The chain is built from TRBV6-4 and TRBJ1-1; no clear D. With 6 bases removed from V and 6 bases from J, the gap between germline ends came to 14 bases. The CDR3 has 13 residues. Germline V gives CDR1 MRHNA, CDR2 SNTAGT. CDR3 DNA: TGTGCCAGCAGATCAGGCTCGGTCGCTGAAGCTTTCTTT. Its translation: CASRSGSVAEAFF.

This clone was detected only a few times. The CDR3 nucleotides read TGTGCCAGCAGCAAACTAGCGGGGGGGCCCCCCTACAATGAGCAGTTCTTC. It translates to CASSKLAGGPPYNEQFF. V and J are TRBV21-1 and TRBJ2-1; TRBD2, as called in the table, went unchecked against the DNA. TRBV21-1 is listed as a pseudogene. This CDR3 spans 17 amino acids.

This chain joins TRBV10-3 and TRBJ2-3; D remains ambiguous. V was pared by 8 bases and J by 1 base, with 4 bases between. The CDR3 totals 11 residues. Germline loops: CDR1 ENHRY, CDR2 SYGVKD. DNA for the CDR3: TGTGCCATCCGGGGCACAGATACGCAGTATTTT. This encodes CAIRGTDTQYF.

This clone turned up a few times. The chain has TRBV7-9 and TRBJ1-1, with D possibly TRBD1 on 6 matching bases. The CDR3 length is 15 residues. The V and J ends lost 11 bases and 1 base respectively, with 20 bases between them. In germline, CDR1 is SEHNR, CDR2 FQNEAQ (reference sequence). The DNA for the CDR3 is TGTGCCTGGGGGAGATGGGGGCTGGCGAACACTGAAGCTTTCTTT. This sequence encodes CAWGRWGLANTEAFF.

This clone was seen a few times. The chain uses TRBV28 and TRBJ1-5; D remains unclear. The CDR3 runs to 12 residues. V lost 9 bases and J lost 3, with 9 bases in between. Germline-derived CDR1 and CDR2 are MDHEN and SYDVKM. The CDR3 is CASRIANQPQHF. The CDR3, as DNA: TGTGCCAGTCGTATAGCCAATCAGCCCCAGCATTTT.

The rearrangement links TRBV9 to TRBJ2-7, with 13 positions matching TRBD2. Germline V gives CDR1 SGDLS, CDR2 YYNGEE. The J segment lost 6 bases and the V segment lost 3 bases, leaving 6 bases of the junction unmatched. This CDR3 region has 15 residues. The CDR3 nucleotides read TGTGCCAGCAGCGCGGGACTAGCGGGACTCCTCGAGCAGTACTTC. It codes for CASSAGLAGLLEQYF.